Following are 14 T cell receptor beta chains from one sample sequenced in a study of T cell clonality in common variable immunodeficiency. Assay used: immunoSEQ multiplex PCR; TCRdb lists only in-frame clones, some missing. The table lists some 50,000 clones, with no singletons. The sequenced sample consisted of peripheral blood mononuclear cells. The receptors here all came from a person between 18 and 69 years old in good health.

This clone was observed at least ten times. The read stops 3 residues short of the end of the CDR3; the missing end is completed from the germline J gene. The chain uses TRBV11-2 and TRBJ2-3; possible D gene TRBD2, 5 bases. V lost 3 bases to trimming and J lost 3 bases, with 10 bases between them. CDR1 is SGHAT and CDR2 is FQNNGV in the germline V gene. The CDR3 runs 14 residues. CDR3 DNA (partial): TGTGCCAGCAGCTTCTACCGGGGAACAGATACG. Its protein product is CASSFYRGTDT. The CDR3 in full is CASSFYRGTDTQYF.

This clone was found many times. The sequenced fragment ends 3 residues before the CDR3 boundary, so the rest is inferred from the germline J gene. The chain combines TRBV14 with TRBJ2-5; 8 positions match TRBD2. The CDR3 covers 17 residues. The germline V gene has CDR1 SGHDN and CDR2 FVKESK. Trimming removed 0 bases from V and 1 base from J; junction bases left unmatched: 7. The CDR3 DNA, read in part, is TGTGCCAGCAGCCAAGATCGGGGGGGGAAGGGCCAAGAGACC. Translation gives CASSQDRGGKGQET. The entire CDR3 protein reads CASSQDRGGKGQETQYF. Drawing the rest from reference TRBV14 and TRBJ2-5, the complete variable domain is EAGVTQFPSHSVIEKGQTVTLRCDPISGHDNLYWYRRVMGKEIKFLLHFVKESKQDESGMPNNRFLAERTGGTYSTLKVQPAELEDSGVYFCASSQDRGGKGQETQYFGPGTRLLVL.

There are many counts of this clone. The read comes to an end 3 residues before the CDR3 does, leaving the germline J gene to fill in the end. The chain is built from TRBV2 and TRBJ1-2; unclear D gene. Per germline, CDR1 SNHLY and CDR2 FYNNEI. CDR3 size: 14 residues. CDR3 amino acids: CASSEARTATGYTF. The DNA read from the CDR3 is TGTGCCAGCAGTGAAGCTCGGACTGCGACCGGC.

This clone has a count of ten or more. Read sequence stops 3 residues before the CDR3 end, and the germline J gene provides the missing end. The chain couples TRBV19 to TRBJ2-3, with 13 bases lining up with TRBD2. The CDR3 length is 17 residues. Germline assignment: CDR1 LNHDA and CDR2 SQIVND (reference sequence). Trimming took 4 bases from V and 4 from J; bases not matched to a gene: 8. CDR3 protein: CASSTSPTSGGADTQYF. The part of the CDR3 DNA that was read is TGTGCCAGTAGTACTTCTCCCACTAGCGGGGGGGCAGATACG.

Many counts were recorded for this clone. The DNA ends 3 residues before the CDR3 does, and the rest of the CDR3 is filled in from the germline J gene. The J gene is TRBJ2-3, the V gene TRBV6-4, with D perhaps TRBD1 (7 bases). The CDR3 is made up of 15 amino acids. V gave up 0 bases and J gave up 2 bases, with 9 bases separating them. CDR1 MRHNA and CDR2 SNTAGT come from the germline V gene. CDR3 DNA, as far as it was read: TGTGCCAGCAGTGACTCGGAGGGGGCCACAGATACG. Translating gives CASSDSEGATDT. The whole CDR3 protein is CASSDSEGATDTQYF.

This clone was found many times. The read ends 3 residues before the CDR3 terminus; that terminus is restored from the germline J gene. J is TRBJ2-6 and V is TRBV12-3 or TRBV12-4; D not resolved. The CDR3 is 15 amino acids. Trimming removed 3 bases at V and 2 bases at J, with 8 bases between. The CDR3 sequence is CASSFTRTGANVLTF. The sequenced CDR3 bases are TGTGCCAGCAGTTTTACGCGAACTGGGGCCAACGTC.

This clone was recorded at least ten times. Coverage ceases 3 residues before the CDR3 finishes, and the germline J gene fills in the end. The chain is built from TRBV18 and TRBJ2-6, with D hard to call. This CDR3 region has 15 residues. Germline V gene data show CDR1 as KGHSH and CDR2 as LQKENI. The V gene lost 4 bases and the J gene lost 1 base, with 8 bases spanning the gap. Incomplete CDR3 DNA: TGTGCCAGCTCACTCGGTTCTTCTGGGGCCAACGTC. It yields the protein CASSLGSSGANV. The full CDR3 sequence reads CASSLGSSGANVLTF.

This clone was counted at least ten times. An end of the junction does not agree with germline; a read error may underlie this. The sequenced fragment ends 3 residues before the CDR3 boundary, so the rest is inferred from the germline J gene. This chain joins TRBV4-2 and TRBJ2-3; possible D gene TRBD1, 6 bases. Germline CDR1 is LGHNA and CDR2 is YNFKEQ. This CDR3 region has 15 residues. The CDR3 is CASSQEGGSTDTQYF. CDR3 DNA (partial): TGCGCCAGCAGCCAAGAAGGGGGTAGCACAGATACG.

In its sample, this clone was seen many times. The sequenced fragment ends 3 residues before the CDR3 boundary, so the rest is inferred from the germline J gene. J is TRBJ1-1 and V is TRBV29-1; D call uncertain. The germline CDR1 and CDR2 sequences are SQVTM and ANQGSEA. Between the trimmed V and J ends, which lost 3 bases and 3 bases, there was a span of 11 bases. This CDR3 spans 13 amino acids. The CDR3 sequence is CSVEGRLYTEAFF. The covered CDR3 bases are TGCAGCGTTGAGGGCAGACTATACACTGAA.

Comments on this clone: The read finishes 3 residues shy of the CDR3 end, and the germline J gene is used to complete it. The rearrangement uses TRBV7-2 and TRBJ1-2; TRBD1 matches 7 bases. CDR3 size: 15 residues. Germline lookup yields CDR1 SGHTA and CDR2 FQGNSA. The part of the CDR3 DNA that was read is TGTGCCAGCAGCTTAGGGGGACAGCTCCTATACGAC. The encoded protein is CASSLGGQLLYD. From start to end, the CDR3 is CASSLGGQLLYDYTF.

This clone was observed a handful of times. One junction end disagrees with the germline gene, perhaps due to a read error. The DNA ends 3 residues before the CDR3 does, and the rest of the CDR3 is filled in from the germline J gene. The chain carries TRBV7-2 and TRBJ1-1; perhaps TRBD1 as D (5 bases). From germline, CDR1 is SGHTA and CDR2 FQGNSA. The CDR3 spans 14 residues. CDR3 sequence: CDSSPNRLSTEAFF. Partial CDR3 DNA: TGTGACAGCAGCCCGAACAGGCTGTCCACTGAA.

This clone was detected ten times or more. The DNA read from the CDR3 is TGTGCCAGCGGAAGCGGGTCCTACGAG. Translating it yields CASGSGSYE. The entire CDR3 protein is CASGSGSYEQYF. The chain carries TRBV7-2 and TRBJ2-7, with D possibly matching TRBD2 (6 bases). The CDR3 end lies 3 residues beyond the end of the read and is filled in from the germline J gene. The CDR3 runs to 12 residues. The germline V and J ends were trimmed by 8 bases and 1 base, with 9 bases remaining between them. Per germline, CDR1 SGHTA and CDR2 FQGNSA.

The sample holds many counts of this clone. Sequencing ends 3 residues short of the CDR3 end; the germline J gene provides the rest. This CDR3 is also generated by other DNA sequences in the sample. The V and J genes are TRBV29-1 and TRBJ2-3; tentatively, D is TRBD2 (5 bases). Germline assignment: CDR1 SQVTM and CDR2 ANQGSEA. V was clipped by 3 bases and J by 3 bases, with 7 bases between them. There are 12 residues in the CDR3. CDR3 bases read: TGCAGCGTTGATCGGGGAACAGATACG. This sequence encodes CSVDRGTDT. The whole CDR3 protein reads CSVDRGTDTQYF.

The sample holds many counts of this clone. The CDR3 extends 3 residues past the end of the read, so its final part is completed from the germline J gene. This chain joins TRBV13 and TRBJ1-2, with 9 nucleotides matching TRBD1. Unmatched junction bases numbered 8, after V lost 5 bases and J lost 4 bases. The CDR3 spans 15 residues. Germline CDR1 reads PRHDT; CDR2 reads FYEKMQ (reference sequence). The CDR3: CASSRSGQGFYGYTF. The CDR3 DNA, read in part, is TGTGCCAGCAGCCGATCGGGACAGGGCTTCTATGGC.